This is a list of T cell receptor beta chains from one sample in a study of cytotoxic CD8 clonotypes in ibrutinib-treated CLL. Data came from immunoSEQ multiplex PCR; TCRdb stores just in-frame clones and leaves some out. Of about 29,000 clones listed, about 70% are singletons. This specimen was PBMCs, taken after 36 months of ibrutinib treatment. These receptors all stem from a human donor with chronic lymphocytic leukemia. Each CDR3 is given with its conserved first and last residue. D genes are given only for firm matches. Size is stated for part of the rows, as once, few or many counts, or as a class when the clone is expanded.

V gene: TRBV5-1
clone size: .
D gene: TRBD2
J gene: TRBJ2-1
CDR3 DNA: TGCGCCAGCAGCTTGGGACTAGCGGGGGGCACCTACAATGAGCAGTTCTTC
CDR3 protein: CASSLGLAGGTYNEQFF

V gene: TRBV5-4
clone size: once
D gene: .
J gene: TRBJ2-7
CDR3 DNA: TGTGCCAGCAGCTTGGTGGGCAGGAGCTACGAGCAGTACTTC
CDR3 protein: CASSLVGRSYEQYF

V gene: TRBV4-3
clone size: .
D gene: .
J gene: TRBJ1-1
CDR3 DNA: TGCGCCAGCAGCCAAGATGACACAGGTCAGAGGGATGCTTTCTTT
CDR3 protein: CASSQDDTGQRDAFF

V gene: TRBV18
clone size: few
D gene: TRBD1
J gene: TRBJ1-3
CDR3 DNA: TGTGCCAGCTCATCACGAGGGCGGGACAGCTCTGGAAACACCATATATTTT
CDR3 protein: CASSSRGRDSSGNTIYF

V gene: TRBV7-9
clone size: .
D gene: .
J gene: TRBJ1-4
CDR3 DNA: TGTGCCAGCAGCTTAGAACGGGGAACTAATGAAAAACTGTTTTTT
CDR3 protein: CASSLERGTNEKLFF

V gene: TRBV5-1
clone size: .
D gene: .
J gene: TRBJ2-5
CDR3 DNA: TGCGCCAGCAGCTCGTTGGGCGAGGGGACCCAGTACTTC
CDR3 protein: CASSSLGEGTQYF

V gene: TRBV5-5
clone size: .
D gene: TRBD1
J gene: TRBJ1-5
CDR3 DNA: TGTGCCAGCAGGCCAACAGGGGGCTTTGGCAATCAGCCCCAGCATTTT
CDR3 protein: CASRPTGGFGNQPQHF

V gene: TRBV5-4
clone size: few
D gene: .
J gene: TRBJ1-2
CDR3 DNA: TGTGCCAGCAGTTTTCCTACAGGGAACTATGGCTACACCTTC
CDR3 protein: CASSFPTGNYGYTF

V gene: TRBV6-6
clone size: few
D gene: .
J gene: TRBJ1-6
CDR3 DNA: TGTGCCAGCACTTCGACCGGGACCGGTAATTCACCCCTCCACTTT
CDR3 protein: CASTSTGTGNSPLHF

V gene: TRBV6-5
clone size: few
D gene: .
J gene: TRBJ2-7
CDR3 DNA: TGTGCCAGCAGTTACTCGAGAGGGGGTGGCGAGCAGTACTTC
CDR3 protein: CASSYSRGGGEQYF

V gene: TRBV5-1
clone size: .
D gene: .
J gene: TRBJ2-2
CDR3 DNA: TGCGCCAGCAGCTTCCCAATTACCGGGGAGCTGTTTTTT
CDR3 protein: CASSFPITGELFF

V gene: TRBV15
clone size: .
D gene: .
J gene: TRBJ2-5
CDR3 DNA: TGTGCCACCAGCAGAGATCTTACAGAAGAGACCCAGTACTTC
CDR3 protein: CATSRDLTEETQYF

V gene: TRBV25-1
clone size: .
D gene: .
J gene: TRBJ1-2
CDR3 DNA: TGTGCCAGCAGTGCCCTACAGGGCTACACCTTC
CDR3 protein: CASSALQGYTF

V gene: TRBV19
clone size: .
D gene: .
J gene: TRBJ2-3
CDR3 DNA: TGTGCCAGTAGTCTACCCGGGACCCCCTTGGGTTCGGCAGATACGCAGTATTTT
CDR3 protein: CASSLPGTPLGSADTQYF

V gene: TRBV10-3
clone size: .
D gene: .
J gene: TRBJ1-1
CDR3 DNA: TGTGCCATCAGGGGCCTGAACACTGAAGCTTTCTTT
CDR3 protein: CAIRGLNTEAFF

V gene: TRBV18
clone size: .
D gene: .
J gene: TRBJ1-3
CDR3 DNA: TGTGCCAGCTCACCTCGGACGGACGGGGACACCATATATTTT
CDR3 protein: CASSPRTDGDTIYF

V gene: TRBV6-5
clone size: .
D gene: .
J gene: TRBJ2-5
CDR3 DNA: TGTGCCAGCAGCGATACCAGGAAAGGAGAGACCCAGTACTTC
CDR3 protein: CASSDTRKGETQYF

V gene: TRBV29-1
clone size: .
D gene: .
J gene: TRBJ2-7
CDR3 DNA: TGCAGCGTTTCAGGCAGGGGTTACGAGCAGTACTTC
CDR3 protein: CSVSGRGYEQYF

V gene: TRBV6-6
clone size: few
D gene: TRBD2
J gene: TRBJ2-7
CDR3 DNA: TGTGCCAGCAGTTTGGGGGGGGTGGACGAGCAGTACTTC
CDR3 protein: CASSLGGVDEQYF

V gene: TRBV18
clone size: .
D gene: .
J gene: TRBJ1-2
CDR3 DNA: TGTGCCAGCTCACCAAGTAGACAGGTGGCCATTCACACCTTC
CDR3 protein: CASSPSRQVAIHTF

V gene: TRBV2
clone size: once
D gene: .
J gene: TRBJ2-7
CDR3 DNA: TGTGCCAGCAGCGCCCTGTGGGGCAGGGTGGGCTCCTACGAGCAGTACTTC
CDR3 protein: CASSALWGRVGSYEQYF

V gene: TRBV4-3
clone size: once
D gene: .
J gene: TRBJ1-4
CDR3 DNA: TGCGCCAGCAGCCAAGAGGGTCCCGGCAGGGAGGAAAAACTGTTTTTT
CDR3 protein: CASSQEGPGREEKLFF

V gene: TRBV29-1
clone size: .
D gene: TRBD1
J gene: TRBJ2-2
CDR3 DNA: TGCAGCGTTCTAAGGGGGCGAGAGAACACCGGGGAGCTGTTTTTT
CDR3 protein: CSVLRGRENTGELFF

V gene: TRBV2
clone size: .
D gene: .
J gene: TRBJ2-3
CDR3 DNA: TGTGCCAGCGGGGACCGGGGAGATACGCAGTATTTT
CDR3 protein: CASGDRGDTQYF

V gene: TRBV11-1
clone size: .
D gene: .
J gene: TRBJ2-7
CDR3 DNA: TGTGCCAGCAGCTGGGACCCCAGCTACGAGCAGTACTTC
CDR3 protein: CASSWDPSYEQYF

V gene: TRBV4-3
clone size: .
D gene: .
J gene: TRBJ2-2
CDR3 DNA: TGCGCCAGCAGCCAAGATTTGGGGGACACCGGGGAGCTGTTTTTT
CDR3 protein: CASSQDLGDTGELFF

V gene: TRBV11-2
clone size: many
D gene: .
J gene: TRBJ1-1
CDR3 DNA: TGTGCCAGCAGACCCGGGGGGACTCAAGCTTTCTTT
CDR3 protein: CASRPGGTQAFF

V gene: TRBV6-6
clone size: .
D gene: TRBD2
J gene: TRBJ2-3
CDR3 DNA: TGTGCCAGCAGTTATAGACTAGCAGGAGAGGATACGCAGTATTTT
CDR3 protein: CASSYRLAGEDTQYF

V gene: TRBV4-3
clone size: .
D gene: TRBD1
J gene: TRBJ1-3
CDR3 DNA: TGCGCCAGCAGCCAAGATACAGGGACAGGGGACGGAAACACCATATATTTT
CDR3 protein: CASSQDTGTGDGNTIYF

V gene: TRBV19
clone size: .
D gene: .
J gene: TRBJ1-1
CDR3 DNA: TGTGCCAGTAGTATAGGGGGGCTTGGTGAAGCTTTCTTT
CDR3 protein: CASSIGGLGEAFF

V gene: TRBV6-5
clone size: .
D gene: .
J gene: TRBJ2-7
CDR3 DNA: TGTGCCAGCAACCAGGGCTACGAGCAGTACTTC
CDR3 protein: CASNQGYEQYF

V gene: TRBV7-9
clone size: .
D gene: TRBD2
J gene: TRBJ2-7
CDR3 DNA: TGTGCCAGCAGCTCACAACTAGCGGGGGGCAATACCTACGAGCAGTACTTC
CDR3 protein: CASSSQLAGGNTYEQYF

V gene: TRBV2
clone size: .
D gene: .
J gene: TRBJ2-7
CDR3 DNA: TGTGCCAGCACTCTACAGACGGGGGAGCAGTACTTC
CDR3 protein: CASTLQTGEQYF

V gene: TRBV27
clone size: .
D gene: TRBD1
J gene: TRBJ2-7
CDR3 DNA: TGTGCCAGCAGTCTAGGGACAGGTCGCTACGAGCAGTACTTC
CDR3 protein: CASSLGTGRYEQYF

V gene: TRBV6-5
clone size: .
D gene: .
J gene: TRBJ1-1
CDR3 DNA: TGTGCCAGCAGTTACGCGAAGACGAACACTGAAGCTTTCTTT
CDR3 protein: CASSYAKTNTEAFF

V gene: TRBV19
clone size: .
D gene: .
J gene: TRBJ1-1
CDR3 DNA: TGTGCCACCACCCCGGGGACTGAAGCTTTCTTT
CDR3 protein: CATTPGTEAFF

V gene: TRBV30
clone size: .
D gene: TRBD1
J gene: TRBJ2-7
CDR3 DNA: TGTGCCTTGATACAGGGGGGCGAGCAGTACTTC
CDR3 protein: CALIQGGEQYF

V gene: TRBV19
clone size: .
D gene: TRBD1
J gene: TRBJ1-3
CDR3 DNA: TGTGCCAGTGGGCCGGGGACAGGGGCTGGAAACACCATATATTTT
CDR3 protein: CASGPGTGAGNTIYF

V gene: TRBV5-6
clone size: .
D gene: .
J gene: TRBJ1-3
CDR3 DNA: TGTGCCAGCAGCGTGGACAACTCTGGAAACACCATATATTTT
CDR3 protein: CASSVDNSGNTIYF

V gene: TRBV2
clone size: few
D gene: .
J gene: TRBJ1-1
CDR3 DNA: TGTGCCAGCAGTGAGTCCTACACTGAAGCTTTCTTT
CDR3 protein: CASSESYTEAFF